This TCR beta chain derives from a study of cytomegalovirus exposure and HLA in healthy donors (TCRdb year 2017). Looking at the study overall: According to a later analysis, one platform produced both the roughly 130 validation repertoires and the roughly 640 repertoires of the first cohort. The aim of the study was to test whether cataloging public T cell receptors could identify signatures of past pathogen exposure. Along with the roughly 670-subject first cohort, a separate validation cohort of 120 different subjects was used. High-throughput TCR immunosequencing, statistical association of individual TCRs with disease status, and machine learning were combined to predict cytomegalovirus infection status.

Donors formed part of the validation cohort, which comprised some 120 subjects and was distinct from the first cohort of several hundred subjects. Beyond this particular receptor, the publication reports: In vitro tests confirmed that a few of the cytomegalovirus-associated TCR beta chains recognize cytomegalovirus antigens. The validation cohort had no HLA typing available for a later analysis, so co-occurrence within that cohort was assessed over all 130 or so repertoires. Of the cluster scores, roughly 93% were above 0 in a later analysis, which found that TCRs clustered in the first cohort also tended to co-occur in the approximately 130 validation repertoires. While some public TCRs were present in many individuals, most TCR sequences turned up only very rarely across donors. It was suggested by the authors that the approach could potentially be generalized to other disease states and immunological phenotypes. The study listed 164 TCR beta chains as associated with cytomegalovirus. In both the original and validation cohorts, the classifier was reported to diagnose cytomegalovirus status with high specificity and sensitivity.

Trimming takes 0 bases from V and 7 bases from J, and the germline ends sit 15 bases apart. The germline V gene gives CDR1 as SNHLY and CDR2 as FYNNEI. The CDR3, from cysteine to phenylalanine, totals 15 residues. Just CDR3 DNA is preserved here, 45 bases in frame from base 1. Points on this clone: The antigen it recognizes is unknown. The input lacks base qualities; no much larger clone sits a single base away.

The protocol used for the library was the immunoSEQ multiplex PCR assay. As for how the authors treated the data: A statistical classification framework was built for diagnosing cytomegalovirus status from the catalog of TCR beta chain sequences. Not all clones reach the TCRdb copy of this immuneACCESS table, which keeps in-frame sequences only. Checked studies attribute under half of the gap to unresolved V genes and leave the rest unexplained. V, J and clone size were drawn from that table, and D and trimming were deduced from the DNA. The sample table shows about 350,000 clones, and about 85% are seen once. Jointly, the top ten make up roughly 1.1% of the sample.

This TCR came from a woman aged 25 to 45 in good health and CMV-seropositive. The V and J segments used are TRBV2 and TRBJ1-2; the D gene is unclear. Sequencing was carried out using PBMCs. CDR3 protein: CASSEARGSIIGYTF. Read as DNA, the sequence is TGTGCCAGCAGTGAAGCGCGGGGTAGCATCATTGGCTACACCTTC.